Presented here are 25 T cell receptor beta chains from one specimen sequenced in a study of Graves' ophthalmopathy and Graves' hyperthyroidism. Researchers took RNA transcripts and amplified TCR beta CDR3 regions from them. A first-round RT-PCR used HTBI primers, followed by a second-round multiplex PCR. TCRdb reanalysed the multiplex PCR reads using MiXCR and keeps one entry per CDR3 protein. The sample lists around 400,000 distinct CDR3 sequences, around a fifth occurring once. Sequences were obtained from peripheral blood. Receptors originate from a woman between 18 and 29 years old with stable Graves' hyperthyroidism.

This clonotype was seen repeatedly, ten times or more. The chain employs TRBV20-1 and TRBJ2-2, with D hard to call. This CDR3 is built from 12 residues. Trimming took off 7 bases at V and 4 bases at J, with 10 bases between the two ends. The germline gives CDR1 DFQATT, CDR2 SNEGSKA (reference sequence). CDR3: CSVRRPTGELFF. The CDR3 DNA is TGCAGTGTCCGACGGCCCACCGGGGAGCTGTTTTTT.

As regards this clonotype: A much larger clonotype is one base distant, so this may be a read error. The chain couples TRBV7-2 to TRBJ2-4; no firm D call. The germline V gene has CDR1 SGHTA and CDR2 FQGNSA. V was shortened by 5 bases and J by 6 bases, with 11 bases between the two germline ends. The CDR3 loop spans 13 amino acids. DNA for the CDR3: TGTGCCAGCAGCCCCCCGCCGGGAAACATTCAGTACTTC. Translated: CASSPPPGNIQYF.

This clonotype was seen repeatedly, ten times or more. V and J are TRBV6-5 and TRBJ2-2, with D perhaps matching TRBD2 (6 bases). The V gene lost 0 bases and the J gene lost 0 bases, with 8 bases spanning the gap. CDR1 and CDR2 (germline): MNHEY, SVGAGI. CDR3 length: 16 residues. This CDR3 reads CASSYSGLSNTGELFF. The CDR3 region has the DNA TGTGCCAGCAGTTACTCGGGACTCTCGAACACCGGGGAGCTGTTTTTT.

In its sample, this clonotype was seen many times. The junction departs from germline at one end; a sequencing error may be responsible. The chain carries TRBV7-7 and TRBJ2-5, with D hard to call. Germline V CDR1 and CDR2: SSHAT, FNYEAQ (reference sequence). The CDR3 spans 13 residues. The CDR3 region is CASSLARQETQYF. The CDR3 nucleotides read TGTGCTAGCAGCTTAGCCAGACAAGAGACCCAGTACTTC.

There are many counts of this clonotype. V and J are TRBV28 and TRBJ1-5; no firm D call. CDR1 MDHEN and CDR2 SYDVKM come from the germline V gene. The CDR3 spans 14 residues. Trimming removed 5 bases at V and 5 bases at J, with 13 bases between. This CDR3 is CASSPPTVDQPQHF. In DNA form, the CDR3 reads TGTGCCAGCAGTCCCCCCACGGTAGATCAGCCCCAGCATTTT.

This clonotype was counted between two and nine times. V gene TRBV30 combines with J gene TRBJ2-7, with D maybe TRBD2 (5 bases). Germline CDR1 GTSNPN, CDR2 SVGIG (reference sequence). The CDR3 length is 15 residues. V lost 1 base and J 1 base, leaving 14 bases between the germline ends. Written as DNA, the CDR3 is TGTGCCTGGAGTGAGTCTAGAGGGTGGTCCTACGAGCAGTACTTC. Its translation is CAWSESRGWSYEQYF.

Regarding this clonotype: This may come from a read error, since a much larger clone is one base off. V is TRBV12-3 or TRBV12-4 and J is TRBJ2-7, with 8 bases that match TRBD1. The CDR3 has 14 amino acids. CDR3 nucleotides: TGTGCCTGCAGTTTGGGACAGGCCTACTACGAGCAGTACTTC. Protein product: CACSLGQAYYEQYF.

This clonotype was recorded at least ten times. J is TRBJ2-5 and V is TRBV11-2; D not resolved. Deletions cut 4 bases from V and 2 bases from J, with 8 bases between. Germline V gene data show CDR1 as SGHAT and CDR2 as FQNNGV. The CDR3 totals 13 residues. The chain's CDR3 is CASSWAIQETQYF. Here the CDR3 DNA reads TGTGCCAGCAGCTGGGCCATACAAGAGACCCAGTACTTC. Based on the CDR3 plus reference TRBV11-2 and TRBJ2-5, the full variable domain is EAGVAQSPRYKIIEKRQSVAFWCNPISGHATLYWYQQILGQGPKLLIQFQNNGVVDDSQLPKDRFSAERLKGVDSTLKIQPAKLEDSAVYLCASSWAIQETQYFGPGTRLLVL.

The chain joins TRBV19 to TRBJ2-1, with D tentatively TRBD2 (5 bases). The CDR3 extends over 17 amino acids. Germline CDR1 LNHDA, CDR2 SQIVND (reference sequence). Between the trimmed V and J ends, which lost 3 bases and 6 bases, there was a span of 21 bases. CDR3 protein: CASSIPDLAFGFNEQFF. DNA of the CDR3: TGTGCCAGTAGTATCCCAGACCTAGCCTTCGGATTCAATGAGCAGTTCTTC.

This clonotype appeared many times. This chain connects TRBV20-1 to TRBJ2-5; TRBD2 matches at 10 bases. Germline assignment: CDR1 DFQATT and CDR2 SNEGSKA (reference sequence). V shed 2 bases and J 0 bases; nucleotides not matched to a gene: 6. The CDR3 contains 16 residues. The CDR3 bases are TGCAGTGCTAGAAAAAGGACTAGCGGAAACCAAGAGACCCAGTACTTC. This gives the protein CSARKRTSGNQETQYF.

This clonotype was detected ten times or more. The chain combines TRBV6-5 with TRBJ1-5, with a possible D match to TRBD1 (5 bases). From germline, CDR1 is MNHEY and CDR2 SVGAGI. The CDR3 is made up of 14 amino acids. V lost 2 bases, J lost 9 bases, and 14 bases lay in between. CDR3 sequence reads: CASSYRSGSRPQHF. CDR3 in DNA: TGTGCCAGCAGTTACAGGTCAGGGTCTCGGCCCCAGCATTTT.

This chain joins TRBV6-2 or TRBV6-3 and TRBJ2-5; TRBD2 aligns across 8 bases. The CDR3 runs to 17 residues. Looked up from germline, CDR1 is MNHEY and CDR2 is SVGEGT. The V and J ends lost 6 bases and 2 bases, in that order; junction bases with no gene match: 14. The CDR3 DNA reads TGTGCCAGCAGCCACCCCGGGGCGGGGGGTTCACAAGAGACCCAGTACTTC. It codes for CASSHPGAGGSQETQYF.

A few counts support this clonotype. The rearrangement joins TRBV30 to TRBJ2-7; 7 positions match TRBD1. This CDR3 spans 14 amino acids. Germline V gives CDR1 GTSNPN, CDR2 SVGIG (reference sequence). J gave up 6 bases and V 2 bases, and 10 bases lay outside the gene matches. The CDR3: CAWSRGQKEAEQYF. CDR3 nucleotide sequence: TGTGCCTGGAGTAGGGGACAGAAGGAGGCCGAGCAGTACTTC.

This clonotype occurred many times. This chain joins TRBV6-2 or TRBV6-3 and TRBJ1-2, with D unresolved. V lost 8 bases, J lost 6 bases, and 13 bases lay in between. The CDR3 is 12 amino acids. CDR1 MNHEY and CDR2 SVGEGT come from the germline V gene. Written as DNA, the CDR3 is TGTGCCAGCTCAGGAGTACTAAATGGCTACACCTTC. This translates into CASSGVLNGYTF.

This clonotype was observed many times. CDR3 residues: CASSLIALNTEAFF. The CDR3 DNA sequence: TGTGCCAGCTCACTTATAGCCTTGAACACTGAAGCTTTCTTT. The chain recombines TRBV18 with TRBJ1-1; no firm D call. With 4 bases removed from V and 0 bases from J, the gap between germline ends came to 9 bases. Germline V gene data show CDR1 as KGHSH and CDR2 as LQKENI. The CDR3 sequence is 14 residues long.

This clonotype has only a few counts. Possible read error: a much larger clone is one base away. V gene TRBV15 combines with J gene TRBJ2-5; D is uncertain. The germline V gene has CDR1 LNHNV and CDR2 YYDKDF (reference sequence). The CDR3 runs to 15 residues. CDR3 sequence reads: CATSRDRQGQETKYF. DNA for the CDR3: TGTGCCACCAGCAGAGATCGACAAGGCCAAGAGACCAAGTACTTC.

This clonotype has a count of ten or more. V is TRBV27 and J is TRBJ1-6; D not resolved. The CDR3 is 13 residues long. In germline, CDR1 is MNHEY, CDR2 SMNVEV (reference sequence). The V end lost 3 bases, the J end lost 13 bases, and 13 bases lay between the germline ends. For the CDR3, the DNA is TGTGCCAGCAGTTTCGCCTATGACATCCCCCTCCACTTT. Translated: CASSFAYDIPLHF.

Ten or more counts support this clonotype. CDR3 coding DNA: TGCGCCAGCAGCTTTACAGGGGAGAATTCACCCCTCCACTTT. As protein: CASSFTGENSPLHF. This chain links TRBV5-1 with TRBJ1-6; 7 nucleotides agree with TRBD1. CDR1 SGHRS and CDR2 YFSETQ come from the germline V gene. The ends lost 2 bases at V and 7 bases at J; junction bases unmatched: 3. The CDR3 is made up of 14 amino acids.

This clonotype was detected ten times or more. The CDR3 sequence is CASRERPPWETQYF. In nucleotides, the CDR3 is TGTGCCAGCAGGGAACGTCCCCCCTGGGAGACCCAGTACTTC. The chain combines TRBV6-1 with TRBJ2-5; no reliable D call. Trimming pared 6 bases from V and 5 bases from J, leaving 16 bases between. Germline values: CDR1 MNHNS, CDR2 SASEGT. CDR3 length: 14 amino acids.

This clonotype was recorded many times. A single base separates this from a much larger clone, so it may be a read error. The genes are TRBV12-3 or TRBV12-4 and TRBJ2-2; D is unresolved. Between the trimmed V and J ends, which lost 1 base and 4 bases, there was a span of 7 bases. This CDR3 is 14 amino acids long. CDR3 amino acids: CASSLGSTTGELFF. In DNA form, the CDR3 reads TGTGCCAGCAGTTTAGGGTCTACCACCGGGGAGCTGTTTTTT.

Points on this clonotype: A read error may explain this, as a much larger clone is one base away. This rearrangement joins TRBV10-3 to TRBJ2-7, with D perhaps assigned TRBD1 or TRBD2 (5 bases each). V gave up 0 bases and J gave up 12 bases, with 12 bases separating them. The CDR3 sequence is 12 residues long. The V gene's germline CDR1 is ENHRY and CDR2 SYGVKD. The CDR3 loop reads CAISESWSGPYF. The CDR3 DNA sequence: TGTGCCATCAGTGAGTCTTGGTCGGGGCCGTACTTC.

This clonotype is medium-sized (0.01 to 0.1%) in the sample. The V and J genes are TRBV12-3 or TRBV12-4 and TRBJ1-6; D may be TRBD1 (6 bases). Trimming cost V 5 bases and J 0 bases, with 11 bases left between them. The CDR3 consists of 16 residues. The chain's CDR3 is CASSPGQSSYNSPLHF. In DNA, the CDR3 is TGTGCCAGCAGTCCCGGACAGAGCTCCTATAATTCACCCCTCCACTTT.

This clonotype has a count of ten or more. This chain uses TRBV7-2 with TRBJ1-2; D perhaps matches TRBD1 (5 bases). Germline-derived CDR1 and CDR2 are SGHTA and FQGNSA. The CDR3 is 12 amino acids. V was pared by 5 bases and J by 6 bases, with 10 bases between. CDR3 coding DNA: TGTGCCAGCAGCAGATTAGGGGATGGCTACACCTTC. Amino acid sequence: CASSRLGDGYTF.

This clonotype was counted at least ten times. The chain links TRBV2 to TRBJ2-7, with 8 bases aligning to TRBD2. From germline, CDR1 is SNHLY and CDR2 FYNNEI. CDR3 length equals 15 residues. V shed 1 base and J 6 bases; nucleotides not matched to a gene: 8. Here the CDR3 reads CASSEEGLGVSEQYF. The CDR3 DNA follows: TGTGCCAGCAGTGAAGAGGGACTAGGGGTATCCGAGCAGTACTTC.

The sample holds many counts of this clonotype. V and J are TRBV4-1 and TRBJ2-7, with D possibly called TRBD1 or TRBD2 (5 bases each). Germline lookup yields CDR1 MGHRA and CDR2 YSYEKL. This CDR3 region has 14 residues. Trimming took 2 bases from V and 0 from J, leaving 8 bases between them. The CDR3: CASSQRDRSYEQYF. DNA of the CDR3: TGCGCCAGCAGCCAACGGGACCGCTCCTACGAGCAGTACTTC.